The 32 T cell receptor beta chains reported below all come from one sample, sequenced in a study of vaccination and CD4 T cells after COVID-19 (dated by TCRdb to about 2022). The treatment or condition label corresponds to: roughly ten-day PBMC culture with coronavirus spike peptide pools or control peptides (ViraFEST assay). These receptors are not linked to any known antigen. The method was PCR. Instrument on record: Illumina iSeq 100. TCR sequencing of DNA from cultured CD4+ T cells used the Oncomine TCR Beta short-read assay at the Johns Hopkins FTIC core. TCRdb ran its own pipeline on the public reads, namely fastp trimming at Q25 and MiXCR clone calling, and kept in-frame beta chains. Rows with one shared CDR3 protein collapse into an entry with the most common genes and DNA. This sample has 20,000 or so distinct CDR3 sequences in its table, and 56% of those were observed once. The ten largest clones represent roughly a tenth of the sample.

The sample consisted of CD4+ T cells from blood, cultured in vitro. The origin of the receptors is a human donor who had recovered from COVID-19.

Only a few counts were recorded for this clonotype. V is TRBV6-1 and J is TRBJ1-2; 9 bases are shared with TRBD1. V lost 5 bases, J lost 7 bases, and 8 bases stayed unmatched. Germline CDR1 is MNHNS and CDR2 is SASEGT. CDR3 size: 14 residues. In nucleotides, the CDR3 is TGTGCCAGCAGTATCCAGGGACAGGGAGCTGGCTACACCTTC. Its translation: CASSIQGQGAGYTF.

This clonotype was found a few times. The CDR3 nucleotides are TGTGCCAGCAGCTTAGCCCAGGGTGGGAATTATGGCTACACCTTC. Translation: CASSLAQGGNYGYTF. V gene TRBV7-2 combines with J gene TRBJ1-2, with TRBD1 as a possible D gene (5 bases). There are 15 residues in the CDR3. V was pared by 0 bases and J by 5 bases, with 13 bases between. Germline V gives CDR1 SGHTA, CDR2 FQGNSA.

This clonotype was seen more than once but under ten times. The CDR3 is CASSRLGFTGGETEAFF. For the CDR3, the DNA is TGTGCCAGCAGTCGACTAGGTTTTACAGGGGGAGAGACTGAAGCTTTCTTT. This chain connects TRBV27 to TRBJ1-1; 8 bases line up with TRBD1. The V and J ends lost 5 bases and 5 bases, in that order; junction bases with no gene match: 16. The CDR3 is 17 amino acids. Germline V gene data show CDR1 as MNHEY and CDR2 as SMNVEV (reference sequence).

This clonotype was detected only a few times. V and J are TRBV25-1 and TRBJ2-1; 9 nucleotides agree with TRBD2. V was pared by 2 bases and J by 2 bases, with 4 bases of the junction left unmatched. The CDR3 is 16 amino acids. CDR1 is MGHDK, CDR2 SYGVNS, per germline. This CDR3 reads CASSEDGGGAYNEQFF. The CDR3 DNA sequence: TGTGCCAGCAGTGAAGATGGCGGGGGGGCCTACAATGAGCAGTTCTTC.

The genes are TRBV19 and TRBJ2-5; the match to TRBD2 covers 7 bases. The CDR3 totals 15 residues. After removal of 5 bases from V and 4 bases from J, the junction contained 10 bases not matched to a gene. Germline V gene sequence: CDR1 LNHDA, CDR2 SQIVND (reference sequence). The CDR3 coding sequence is TGTGCCAGTAGTCCTCGACTAGCTGACGTAGAGACCCAGTACTTC. It codes for CASSPRLADVETQYF.

The gene calls are TRBV20-1 and TRBJ1-1; unclear D gene. Germline loops: CDR1 DFQATT, CDR2 SNEGSKA (reference sequence). The CDR3 has 13 residues. The V end was cut by 5 bases, the J end by 2 bases, with 12 bases between. The CDR3 protein is CSAAGKLNTEAFF. DNA of the CDR3: TGCAGTGCTGCTGGCAAATTAAACACTGAAGCTTTCTTT.

CDR3 residues: CASRGGQTNYGYTF. For the CDR3, the DNA is TGTGCCAGTCGAGGGGGGCAGACTAACTATGGCTACACCTTC. This chain connects TRBV19 to TRBJ1-2; D is possibly TRBD1 (6 bases). V lost 8 bases and J lost 0, with 13 bases in between. The CDR3 has 14 amino acids. Germline assignment: CDR1 LNHDA and CDR2 SQIVND (reference sequence).

The chain employs TRBV15 and TRBJ1-2; D gene uncertain. The CDR3 runs 17 residues. CDR1 is LNHNV, CDR2 YYDKDF, per germline (reference sequence). V lost 3 bases and J 0 bases, leaving 17 bases between the germline ends. The CDR3 DNA reads as TGTGCCACCAGCAGCCCCTCCCTGGGGAAGGCTAACTATGGCTACACCTTC. It specifies CATSSPSLGKANYGYTF.

The chain uses TRBV11-3 and TRBJ2-7, with TRBD2 matching over 11 bases. The length of the CDR3 is 17 residues. Germline V gives CDR1 SGHNT, CDR2 YENEEA. V trimming: 5 bases; J trimming: 2 bases; junction bases outside the gene matches: 11. The CDR3 here is CASSPNRLAGLPYEQYF. Here the CDR3 DNA reads TGTGCCAGCAGCCCGAACCGACTAGCGGGGCTCCCCTACGAGCAGTACTTC.

This rearrangement joins TRBV19 to TRBJ1-1; 7 bases match TRBD1. Germline V gene sequence: CDR1 LNHDA, CDR2 SQIVND (reference sequence). Unmatched junction bases numbered 11, after V lost 5 bases and J lost 11 bases. CDR3 length: 13 amino acids. The CDR3 is CASSARQGEVAFF. The CDR3 nucleotides are TGTGCCAGTAGTGCCCGACAGGGAGAGGTCGCTTTCTTT.

This sequence joins TRBV25-1 and TRBJ2-7; D not certain. The germline V gene has CDR1 MGHDK and CDR2 SYGVNS. V gave up 4 bases and J gave up 3 bases, with 7 bases separating them. CDR3 length: 12 amino acids. CDR3 residues: CASSGAYYEQYF. For the CDR3, the DNA is TGTGCCAGCAGTGGGGCCTACTACGAGCAGTACTTC.

CDR3 in DNA: TGTGCCAGCAGTGGGGGTAACCCCTCCTACGAGCAGTACTTC. Protein sequence: CASSGGNPSYEQYF. The chain couples TRBV2 to TRBJ2-7; D is undetermined. CDR1 and CDR2 from the germline V gene are SNHLY and FYNNEI. CDR3 length: 14 residues. Trimming removed 4 bases at V and 0 bases at J, with 10 bases between.

This clonotype has just one count. This sequence joins TRBV18 and TRBJ1-1; weak D call: TRBD1 (6 bases). With 5 bases removed from V and 8 bases from J, the gap between germline ends came to 18 bases. CDR3 length: 14 residues. Germline-derived CDR1 and CDR2 are KGHSH and LQKENI. This CDR3 is CASSSRTGWGEAFF. The CDR3 DNA sequence: TGTGCCAGCTCATCACGTACAGGGTGGGGAGAAGCTTTCTTT.

The chain uses TRBV19 and TRBJ1-1; D is ambiguous. CDR1 LNHDA and CDR2 SQIVND come from the germline V gene (reference sequence). V lost 6 bases, J lost 2 bases, and 16 bases lay in between. CDR3 length: 15 residues. The CDR3 sequence: CASRQLDTGNTEAFF. DNA for the CDR3: TGTGCCAGTAGACAGTTAGACACGGGAAACACTGAAGCTTTCTTT.

The chain is built from TRBV24-1 and TRBJ2-1; D is ambiguous. V lost 6 bases to trimming and J lost 0 bases, with 14 bases between them. The CDR3 totals 16 residues. The germline CDR1 and CDR2 sequences are KGHDR and SFDVKD. This CDR3 is CATSSNDLSSYNEQFF. The CDR3 bases are TGTGCCACCAGTAGTAACGACTTGAGCTCCTACAATGAGCAGTTCTTC.

In its sample, this clonotype was seen once. The chain links TRBV12-3 or TRBV12-4 to TRBJ2-1; no clear D gene. The CDR3 has 11 amino acids. Between the trimmed V and J ends, which lost 0 bases and 12 bases, there was a span of 6 bases. CDR3 nucleotides: TGTGCCAGCAGTTTAGCAAAGGGGCAGTTCTTC. It yields the protein CASSLAKGQFF.

The gene calls are TRBV2 and TRBJ1-2; D is possibly TRBD1 (5 bases). Germline V gene sequence: CDR1 SNHLY, CDR2 FYNNEI. V dropped 5 bases and J dropped 2 bases, with 12 bases sitting between them. CDR3 size: 14 residues. The DNA for the CDR3 is TGTGCCAGCAGTTATGACAGCACCAACTATGGCTACACCTTC. It specifies CASSYDSTNYGYTF.

The chain recombines TRBV7-6 with TRBJ1-5; no firm D call. V lost 2 bases, J lost 8 bases, and 10 bases lay in between. The CDR3 extends over 13 amino acids. The germline V gene encodes CDR1 SGHVS and CDR2 FNYEAQ. In nucleotides, the CDR3 is TGTGCCAGCAGCTTAACGGTCATAGAGCCCCAGCATTTT. Residues: CASSLTVIEPQHF.

The chain recombines TRBV7-6 with TRBJ1-6; the D is unclear. Trimming stripped 5 bases from V and 7 bases from J, with 9 bases between. CDR3 length equals 13 residues. Germline-derived CDR1 and CDR2 are SGHVS and FNYEAQ. The CDR3 DNA reads TGTGCCAGCAGCCTCCTTCCGAATTCACCCCTCCACTTT. Translating gives CASSLLPNSPLHF.

This clonotype was seen only a few times. The chain couples TRBV20-1 to TRBJ1-6; 7 nucleotides align to TRBD1. The trim removed 1 base at V and 4 bases at J, leaving 4 bases unmatched. Germline V gene data show CDR1 as DFQATT and CDR2 as SNEGSKA (reference sequence). CDR3 length equals 15 residues. CDR3 coding DNA: TGCAGTGCTAGAGGCCCAGGGGGTTATAATTCACCCCTCCACTTT. It codes for CSARGPGGYNSPLHF.

The chain links TRBV7-2 to TRBJ2-3; D might be TRBD2 (6 bases). Between the trimmed V and J ends, which lost 5 bases and 4 bases, there was a span of 16 bases. This CDR3 is 15 amino acids long. CDR1 is SGHTA and CDR2 is FQGNSA in the germline V gene. CDR3 sequence reads: CASSLVPGGADTQYF. In DNA form, the CDR3 reads TGTGCCAGCAGCCTAGTCCCTGGAGGGGCAGATACGCAGTATTTT.

This chain links TRBV7-9 with TRBJ2-1; 8 bases map to TRBD2. The germline V gene encodes CDR1 SEHNR and CDR2 FQNEAQ (reference sequence). The J segment lost 9 bases and the V segment lost 5 bases, leaving 15 bases of the junction unmatched. The CDR3 is 16 residues long. CDR3 coding DNA: TGTGCCAGCAGCCCCTCGGCAAGCGGGAGCGTCATTGAGCAGTTCTTC. Protein: CASSPSASGSVIEQFF.

The V call is TRBV27, the J call TRBJ1-2, with D maybe TRBD1 (5 bases). CDR1 and CDR2 (germline): MNHEY, SMNVEV (reference sequence). Trimming left V 1 base short and J 3 bases short, with 12 bases between. This CDR3 comprises 15 residues. The CDR3: CASSLFARAHYGYTF. The CDR3 nucleotides read TGTGCCAGCAGTTTATTTGCCAGGGCGCACTATGGCTACACCTTC.

The chain recombines TRBV20-1 with TRBJ1-5; TRBD1 is a possible D gene (5 bases). The CDR3 is 13 amino acids. Trimming cost V 3 bases and J 2 bases, with 8 bases left between them. Germline CDR1 DFQATT, CDR2 SNEGSKA (reference sequence). The CDR3: CSASRDGNQPQHF. In DNA, the CDR3 is TGCAGTGCTAGCCGGGACGGCAATCAGCCCCAGCATTTT.

For this clonotype: This clone may be a read error of a much larger clone one base away. The rearrangement uses TRBV7-8 and TRBJ1-2, with a tentative D call TRBD1 (5 bases). The CDR3 length is 13 residues. In germline, CDR1 is SGHVS, CDR2 FQNEAQ. As DNA, the CDR3 is TGTGCCAGCGGCTTAGGGGACCACTATGGCTACACCTTC. Translating it yields CASGLGDHYGYTF.

V and J are TRBV20-1 and TRBJ2-5, with 11 bases identical to TRBD2. This CDR3 comprises 16 residues. V lost 0 bases and J lost 2; bases outside the gene matches: 5. The germline CDR1 and CDR2 sequences are DFQATT and SNEGSKA (reference sequence). CDR3: CSARDFLAGGQETQYF. CDR3 in DNA: TGCAGTGCTAGAGATTTTCTAGCGGGGGGACAAGAGACCCAGTACTTC.

This chain links TRBV21-1 with TRBJ2-3. TRBV21-1 is an annotated pseudogene. The CDR3 runs 14 residues. The CDR3 reads CASSLRRLRDTQYF. In DNA, the CDR3 is TGTGCCAGCAGCCTGCGTAGATTGAGAGATACGCAGTATTTT.

This chain uses TRBV12-3 or TRBV12-4 with TRBJ2-2; no clear D gene. The V end was cut by 8 bases, the J end by 5 bases, with 9 bases between. The CDR3 contains 12 residues. CDR3 DNA sequence: TGTGCCAGCCATCCCATGACCGGGGAGCTGTTTTTT. Translation gives CASHPMTGELFF.

This clonotype was counted once. This chain joins TRBV6-2 or TRBV6-3 and TRBJ2-1, with 9 bases that match TRBD1. V lost 4 bases, J lost 9 bases, and 4 bases stayed unmatched. The CDR3 runs to 13 residues. Germline V gene data show CDR1 as MNHEY and CDR2 as SVGEGT. CDR3 in amino acids: CASSFGTGTEQFF. In nucleotides, the CDR3 is TGTGCCAGCAGTTTCGGGACAGGGACTGAGCAGTTCTTC.

The chain uses TRBV2 and TRBJ1-2; TRBD1 aligns across 7 bases. Germline V lookup: CDR1 SNHLY, CDR2 FYNNEI. The CDR3 loop spans 14 amino acids. After removal of 5 bases from V and 2 bases from J, the junction contained 5 bases not matched to a gene. CDR3 coding DNA: TGTGCCAGCAGTTGGGACAGCACCAACTATGGCTACACCTTC. Encoded protein: CASSWDSTNYGYTF.

The chain links TRBV6-2 or TRBV6-3 to TRBJ1-5, with TRBD1 as a possible D gene (6 bases). The CDR3 loop spans 15 amino acids. With 0 bases removed from V and 6 bases from J, the gap between germline ends came to 12 bases. The V gene's germline CDR1 is MNHEY and CDR2 SVGEGT. The CDR3 loop reads CASSYSMTGGQPQHF. The CDR3 coding sequence is TGTGCCAGCAGTTACTCGATGACAGGTGGTCAGCCCCAGCATTTT.

The V call is TRBV27, the J call TRBJ1-4; the D is unclear. V dropped 0 bases and J dropped 8 bases, with 10 bases sitting between them. The CDR3 sequence is 14 residues long. Looked up from germline, CDR1 is MNHEY and CDR2 is SMNVEV (reference sequence). The CDR3, as DNA: TGTGCCAGCAGTTTATCTGGACTGGGCGAAAAACTGTTTTTT. Translated, it gives CASSLSGLGEKLFF. The whole variable domain, filled in from reference TRBV27 and TRBJ1-4, reads EAQVTQNPRYLITVTGKKLTVTCSQNMNHEYMSWYRQDPGLGLRQIYYSMNVEVTDKGDVPEGYKVSRKEKRNFPLILESPSPNQTSLYFCASSLSGLGEKLFFGSGTQLSVL.